Each of the 14 T cell receptor beta chains below was sequenced from the same sample in a study of blood T cells in healthy people across ages. A J-beta primer mix and a sample-barcoded 5' primer were used in a second PCR of roughly 7 to 12 cycles. TCRdb re-called the 5' RACE reads through MiXCR, storing one row per CDR3 protein. The sample records some 900,000 distinct CDR3 sequences, about 44% being singletons. Sequences were obtained from blood. Receptors were obtained from a man aged 25-45 years in good health.

This clonotype has just a few counts. The rearrangement joins TRBV20-1 to TRBJ2-4, with a possible D match to TRBD1 (6 bases). Near its end, the DNA agrees better with TRBJ2-7, so the J call may be wrong. The germline gives CDR1 DFQATT, CDR2 SNEGSKA (reference sequence). The CDR3 is 13 amino acids. The chain's CDR3 is CSARPDRFYEQYF. CDR3 sequence (DNA): TGCAGTGCTAGGCCGGACAGATTCTACGAGCAGTACTTC.

This clonotype was seen only a few times. This chain links TRBV9 with TRBJ2-4; a possible D gene is TRBD1 (6 bases). The J call may be in error: the DNA end matches TRBJ2-7 better. This CDR3 spans 16 amino acids. Germline-derived CDR1 and CDR2 are SGDLS and YYNGEE. CDR3 in DNA: TGTGCCAGCAGCGTAGATTGGGCAGGGGAAGGAAACGAGCAGTACTTC. Residues: CASSVDWAGEGNEQYF.

The V call is TRBV7-3, the J call TRBJ2-1, with a tentative D call TRBD1 (5 bases). Germline lookup yields CDR1 SGHTA and CDR2 FQGTGA. V dropped 5 bases and J dropped 12 bases, with 14 bases sitting between them. The CDR3 totals 12 residues. CDR3 region: CASSPVDQGQFF. The CDR3 nucleotides are TGTGCCAGCAGCCCCGTCGATCAGGGGCAGTTCTTC.

V gene TRBV18 combines with J gene TRBJ1-2, with 8 positions matching TRBD1. Germline CDR1 is KGHSH and CDR2 is LQKENI. This CDR3 has 15 amino acids. Unmatched junction bases numbered 6, after V lost 2 bases and J lost 4 bases. Written as DNA, the CDR3 is TGTGCCAGCTCACCAATCCAGGGGGCTCTCTATGGCTACACCTTC. This encodes CASSPIQGALYGYTF.

This clonotype was seen more than once but under ten times. The CDR3 loop is CSVGVPLAGGRSYEQYF. The CDR3 nucleotides read TGCAGCGTTGGAGTCCCCCTAGCGGGGGGAAGATCCTACGAGCAGTACTTC. The chain employs TRBV29-1 and TRBJ2-7; 11 bases are shared with TRBD2. The CDR3 contains 17 residues. Germline trimming cut 4 bases from V and 1 base from J; bases unmatched to any gene: 12. Germline CDR1 SQVTM, CDR2 ANQGSEA.

At least ten counts were recorded for this clonotype. This sequence joins TRBV7-2 and TRBJ1-4, with D possibly TRBD1 on 6 matching bases. V was trimmed by 4 bases and J by 7 bases, leaving 16 bases between them. CDR3 length: 15 amino acids. Per the germline V gene, CDR1 is SGHTA and CDR2 is FQGNSA. CDR3 sequence reads: CASSSHSGTREKLFF. CDR3 coding DNA: TGTGCCAGCAGCTCCCATTCCGGGACACGTGAAAAACTGTTTTTT.

The chain links TRBV7-2 to TRBJ2-7; the match to TRBD2 covers 7 bases. Trimming took 7 bases from V and 0 from J; bases not matched to a gene: 3. The CDR3 is 13 amino acids. Germline V gene lookup returns CDR1 SGHTA and CDR2 FQGNSA. The CDR3 protein is CASTRDYSYEQYF. As DNA, the CDR3 is TGTGCCAGCACAAGGGACTACTCCTACGAGCAGTACTTC.

The chain joins TRBV6-5 to TRBJ2-1, with 9 bases matching TRBD1. This CDR3 has 15 amino acids. Germline V lookup: CDR1 MNHEY, CDR2 SVGAGI. With V trimmed by 6 bases and J by 6 bases, 9 bases remained unmatched. The CDR3 is CASRKAGTGSNEQFF. CDR3 in DNA: TGTGCCAGCAGAAAAGCCGGGACAGGGTCCAATGAGCAGTTCTTC.

This clonotype was observed a handful of times. The chain is built from TRBV29-1 and TRBJ2-7, with TRBD1 as a possible D gene (7 bases). The length of the CDR3 is 14 residues. Germline V gene data show CDR1 as SQVTM and CDR2 as ANQGSEA. V shed 3 bases and J shed 3 bases, with 15 bases lying between them. This chain's CDR3 is CSVERARGDYEQYF. The CDR3 region has the DNA TGCAGCGTTGAGAGGGCCAGGGGGGACTACGAGCAGTACTTC.

The sample holds a few counts of this clonotype. This rearrangement joins TRBV6-5 to TRBJ2-7, with D maybe TRBD2 (7 bases). The CDR3 runs 15 residues. Germline CDR1 and CDR2: MNHEY and SVGAGI. The V and J ends lost 0 bases and 6 bases respectively, with 15 bases between them. As DNA, the CDR3 is TGTGCCAGCAGTTACTCTGAGGGGGGGATATCCGAGCAGTACTTC. It codes for CASSYSEGGISEQYF.

The chain combines TRBV6-1 with TRBJ1-2; D unresolved. The CDR3 totals 13 residues. The V gene's germline CDR1 is MNHNS and CDR2 SASEGT. Trimming shortened V by 2 bases and J by 4 bases, and 8 bases separated the two germline ends. CDR3 nucleotides: TGTGCCAGCAGTGAACTCGGCGCCTATGGCTACACCTTC. Its translation: CASSELGAYGYTF.

The chain joins TRBV6-5 to TRBJ2-2; 10 bases agree with TRBD2. CDR1 is MNHEY, CDR2 SVGAGI, per germline. The CDR3 extends over 14 amino acids. With V trimmed by 10 bases and J by 6 bases, 8 bases remained unmatched. CDR3 residues: CATGVAGGSGELFF. CDR3 coding DNA: TGTGCCACCGGAGTAGCGGGGGGTTCCGGGGAGCTGTTTTTT.

The chain employs TRBV7-2 and TRBJ2-3; TRBD2 agrees at 10 bases. Germline V gene data show CDR1 as SGHTA and CDR2 as FQGNSA. CDR3 length equals 16 residues. Trimming took 0 bases from V and 7 from J; bases not matched to a gene: 7. The CDR3 sequence is CASSLAVIAGGNTQYF. CDR3 nucleotide sequence: TGTGCCAGCAGCTTAGCGGTTATAGCGGGGGGAAATACGCAGTATTTT.

J is TRBJ2-1 and V is TRBV12-3 or TRBV12-4; D might be TRBD2 (6 bases). V lost 6 bases, J lost 2 bases, and 14 bases lay in between. The CDR3 runs to 15 residues. The CDR3 protein is CASSPIAEAYNEQFF. CDR3 coding DNA: TGTGCCAGCAGCCCCATAGCGGAGGCCTACAATGAGCAGTTCTTC.